This record looks at one TCR beta chain sequence and its context. The data were obtained in a study of glioma-infiltrating T cells after dendritic cell vaccination. CDR1 and CDR2 (germline): MNHEY, SVGAGI. CDR3 size: 14 residues. With V trimmed by 6 bases and J by 4 bases, 2 bases remained unmatched. Profiled with immunoSEQ multiplex PCR; TCRdb holds only in-frame clones, not every one. The sample includes about 82,000 clones, around 90% seen only once; the top ten take roughly 3.1%. The clonotype comes from a human donor with glioblastoma. This chain connects TRBV6-5 to TRBJ1-6; the match to TRBD1 covers 8 bases. The material sequenced was blood, taken before dendritic cell vaccination. In DNA form, the CDR3 reads TGTGCCAGCAGAGGACAGGGATATAATTCACCCCTCCACTTT. It encodes CASRGQGYNSPLHF.